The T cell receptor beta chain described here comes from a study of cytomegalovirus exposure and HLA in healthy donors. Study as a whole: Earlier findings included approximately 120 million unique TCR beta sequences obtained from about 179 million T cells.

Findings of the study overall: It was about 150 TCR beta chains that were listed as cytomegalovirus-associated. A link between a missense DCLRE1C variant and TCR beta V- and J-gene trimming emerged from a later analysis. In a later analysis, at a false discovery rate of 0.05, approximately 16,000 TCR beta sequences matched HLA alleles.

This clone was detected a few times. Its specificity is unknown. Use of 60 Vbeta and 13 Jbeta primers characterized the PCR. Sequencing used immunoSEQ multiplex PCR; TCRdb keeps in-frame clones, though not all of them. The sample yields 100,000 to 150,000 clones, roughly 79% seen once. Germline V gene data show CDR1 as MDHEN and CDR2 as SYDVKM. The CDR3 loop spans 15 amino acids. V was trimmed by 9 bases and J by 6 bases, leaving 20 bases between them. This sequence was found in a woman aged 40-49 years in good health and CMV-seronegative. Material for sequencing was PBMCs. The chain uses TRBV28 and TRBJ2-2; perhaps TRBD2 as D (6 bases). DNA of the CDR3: TGTGCCAGTCTCAACGGGGGTCTCTTGGCCGGGGAGCTGTTTTTT. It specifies CASLNGGLLAGELFF.